This TCR beta chain was identified during a study of cytomegalovirus exposure and HLA in healthy donors. Study-level points and caveats: Within an earlier analysis, most TCR beta V segments proved productive either about 90% or about 30% of the time. CMV antigen specificity was confirmed in vitro for a few CMV-associated chains. Sequences of the TCR beta chain were said to predict the HLA-A and HLA-B alleles of most subjects accurately.

13 Jbeta primers and 60 Vbeta primers were used for the PCR. Repertoires were generated with immunoSEQ multiplex PCR, while TCRdb's copy carries only in-frame clones and drops some. The table counts tens of thousands of clones; about 1.2% lies in the top ten. This CDR3 is 15 amino acids long. Germline values: CDR1 LNHDA, CDR2 SQIVND (reference sequence). Trimming removed 2 bases from V and 1 base from J, with 11 bases in between. With regard to this clone: Its specificity is unknown.

Specimen: PBMCs. This receptor was taken from a man aged 25-45 years in good health and CMV-seronegative. The V call is TRBV19, the J call TRBJ2-5, with D possibly TRBD1 on 6 matching bases. The CDR3 coding sequence is TGTGCCAGTAGTATACGGGGACAACGCCAAGAGACCCAGTACTTC. Translation gives CASSIRGQRQETQYF.